One sample yielded the 8 T cell receptor beta chains listed below, sequenced in a study of OX40 agonist ivuxolimab in advanced cancers. Only in-frame clones appear in the TCRdb table, and some are missing; sequencing was by immunoSEQ multiplex PCR. This sample yields around 55,000 clones, of which approximately 83% are seen a single time; roughly 13% belongs to the top ten. Here the sequenced sample was CD4+ or CD8+ T cells sorted from blood, taken in a trial of the OX40 agonist ivuxolimab. The receptors stem from an adult with an advanced solid tumor such as melanoma, head and neck, liver or kidney cancer.

This clone appeared once. This rearrangement joins TRBV13 to TRBJ2-3, with D perhaps matching TRBD2 (6 bases). The CDR3 totals 14 residues. V lost 8 bases to trimming and J lost 0 bases, with 12 bases between them. Germline V gene sequence: CDR1 PRHDT, CDR2 FYEKMQ (reference sequence). The CDR3 DNA reads as TGTGCCAGCTCCGGGACTTTCAGCACAGATACGCAGTATTTT. This codes for CASSGTFSTDTQYF.

The DNA for the CDR3 is TGTGCCAGCAGCCAGGGGGGGAACGAGCAGTACTTC. Its protein is CASSQGGNEQYF. The rearrangement joins TRBV6-5 to TRBJ2-7; D might be TRBD1 or TRBD2, each matching 7 bases. Between the trimmed V and J ends, which lost 6 bases and 5 bases, there was a span of 11 bases. The CDR3 runs 12 residues. From germline, CDR1 is MNHEY and CDR2 SVGAGI.

The chain employs TRBV4-1 and TRBJ2-1; D gene uncertain. This CDR3 is 17 amino acids long. The V end lost 0 bases, the J end lost 8 bases, and 20 bases lay between the germline ends. CDR1 is MGHRA and CDR2 is YSYEKL in the germline V gene. The CDR3 is CASSQDPKWGEDDEQFF. The CDR3 DNA is TGCGCCAGCAGCCAAGATCCTAAGTGGGGTGAAGACGATGAGCAGTTCTTC.

The chain links TRBV13 to TRBJ2-7; TRBD2 matches at 7 bases. V dropped 5 bases and J dropped 7; count of bases not matched to a gene: 5. The CDR3 contains 12 residues. Germline V gene data show CDR1 as PRHDT and CDR2 as FYEKMQ (reference sequence). CDR3 coding DNA: TGTGCCAGCAGCCGCGGGGAGGGGGAGCAGTACTTC. Protein sequence: CASSRGEGEQYF.

This chain joins TRBV11-3 and TRBJ1-1; D not certain. The germline V gene encodes CDR1 SGHNT and CDR2 YENEEA. This CDR3 is 13 amino acids long. V was shortened by 3 bases and J by 1 base, with 6 bases between the two germline ends. The CDR3 DNA is TGTGCCAGCAGCTTTGGTGGGAACACTGAAGCTTTCTTT. It translates to CASSFGGNTEAFF.

This clone was detected only once. The rearrangement links TRBV11-2 to TRBJ2-3; tentative D call: TRBD2 (7 bases). Per the germline V gene, CDR1 is SGHAT and CDR2 is FQNNGV. Trimming removed 3 bases at V and 3 bases at J, with 13 bases between. The CDR3 runs to 15 residues. Here the CDR3 reads CASSFVGGPTDTQYF. CDR3 sequence (DNA): TGTGCCAGCAGCTTCGTGGGGGGGCCGACAGATACGCAGTATTTT.

The chain carries TRBV4-1 and TRBJ2-5; D is uncertain. The CDR3 runs to 13 residues. Germline CDR1 and CDR2: MGHRA and YSYEKL. The V end was cut by 1 base, the J end by 1 base, with 4 bases between. The CDR3 region has the DNA TGCGCCAGCAGCCAAGTTCTCCAAGAGACCCAGTACTTC. Translating it yields CASSQVLQETQYF.

The V gene is TRBV4-3, the J gene TRBJ2-3; perhaps TRBD1 as D (7 bases). Germline V gives CDR1 LGHNA, CDR2 YSLEER. The V and J ends lost 1 base and 4 bases respectively, with 24 bases between them. This CDR3 is built from 19 residues. The CDR3 region has the DNA TGCGCCAGCAGCCAAGTTAGGTCAGGGGGTACGGGGGTGGCAGATACGCAGTATTTT. The encoded protein is CASSQVRSGGTGVADTQYF.